These T cell receptor beta chains were read from a single sample in a study of shared clonotypes between healthy human individuals. Using immunoSEQ multiplex PCR, the repertoire was profiled, and TCRdb retains in-frame clones only, with some absent. The sample contains about 2 million clones, just under 95% of which appear only once. Sequenced: naive CD8+ T cells sorted from blood. These receptors all come from a man aged 18 to 35 in good health. Both conserved end residues are trimmed from each CDR3.

>TRBJ1-1|TRBV6-5
ASSFTEGGTEAF
>TRBJ1-6|TRBV27
ASSLMGPRPSPLH
>TRBJ2-7|TRBV2
ASSEGYRSSYEQY
>TRBJ1-6|TRBV5-6
ASSLVGDGDGSPLH
>TRBJ2-7|TRBV7-2
ASSTIGTGYEQY
>TRBJ2-5|TRBV7-9
ASSHGVAEQETQY
>TRBJ1-1|TRBV4-3
ASSIGAWDTEAF
>TRBJ2-1|TRBV4-2
ASSQDSNSLDYNEQF
>TRBJ1-1|TRBV28
ASSFPSRAEAF
>TRBJ2-3|TRBV10-2
ASDRGTSGRVGTDTQY
>TRBJ1-1|TRBV13
ASSKDSTNTEAF
>TRBJ2-2|TRBV27
ASSLQGWTGELF
>TRBJ2-1|TRBV4-1
ASSQERAGSYNEQF
>TRBJ2-1|TRBV29-1
SVQRDSSQF
>TRBJ2-3|TRBV29-1
SAQLAGGPVGDTQY
>TRBJ1-1|TRBV10-3
AISEIENTEAF
>TRBJ2-2|TRBV4-3
ASSQESQGRNTGELF
>TRBJ1-2|TRBV28
ASSSPLTGYYGYT
>TRBJ2-3|TRBV7-9
ASSQLAGVTDTQY
>TRBJ2-1|TRBV4-3
ASSHLLTGTSYNEQF
>TRBJ1-2|TRBV15
ATSRGQGEFYGYT
>TRBJ2-3|TRBV30
AWSTSGTSTDTQY
>TRBJ2-7|TRBV11-2
ASSLAESYEQY
>TRBJ2-1|TRBV4-2
ASSQEPGLVGGLNEQF
>TRBJ1-2|TRBV7-2
ASSLGGINYGYT
>TRBJ2-3|TRBV7-9
ASSLYQADTQY
>TRBJ2-5|TRBV6-7
ASSYCTGSLQETQY
>TRBJ2-7|TRBV5-1
ASSLVVGYEQY
>TRBJ2-1|TRBV7-9
ASSYRQIVGDEQF
>TRBJ2-3|TRBV4-3
ASSPSTLAGPHTDTQY
>TRBJ2-5|TRBV6-5
ASSYYKPAATQY
>TRBJ2-5|TRBV5-6
ASSFGLAGAETQY
>TRBJ2-1|TRBV27
ASSLGWDEQF
>TRBJ2-3|TRBV7-9
ASSQPLAGGSTDTQY
>TRBJ1-2|TRBV29-1
SVVFYTGGNGYT
>TRBJ2-3|TRBV7-9
ASSLGYEAGGDTQY
>TRBJ2-5|TRBV29-1
SVEGLGTGKFETQY
>TRBJ1-5|TRBV19
ASSIPDAPQH
>TRBJ2-1|TRBV5-6
ASSLAVAGEQF
>TRBJ1-2|TRBV11-2
ASSRQRTNYGYT
>TRBJ1-1|TRBV11-2
ASSLRAGQLNTEAF
>TRBJ2-7|TRBV11-2
ASSLVAGGVYEQY
>TRBJ2-7|TRBV5-4
ASSFEAPYEQY
>TRBJ1-5|TRBV28
ASSLGGPGNQSQH
>TRBJ2-2|TRBV4-1
ASSQDRVRGGGTGELF
>TRBJ2-7|TRBV10-2
ASTGTGIYEQY
>TRBJ1-5|TRBV6-5
ASRAYNQPQH
>TRBJ2-7|TRBV25-1
ASSSPRTEESHEQY
>TRBJ2-3|TRBV5-4
ASSPFTGTSGNNTQY
>TRBJ2-7|TRBV6-6
ASSYDLADLPYEQY
>TRBJ2-1|TRBV4-3
ASSQSGDNEQF
>TRBJ1-6|TRBV6-7
ASSYCSAGNLTSYNSPLH
>TRBJ1-3|TRBV9
ASSSGTAILSSGNTIY
>TRBJ2-7|TRBV7-8
ASSSSSYSYEQY
>TRBJ2-1|TRBV29-1
SVVWTSGDNEQF
>TRBJ1-2|TRBV6-5
ASTTGEGYGYT
>TRBJ2-7|TRBV29-1
SVVVALEQY
>TRBJ1-5|TRBV28
ASSLTGSGNQPQH
>TRBJ2-5|TRBV11-2
ASSLAYGDPRPQY